This paragraph covers one TCR beta chain sequence. Antigen unknown. The assay was immunoSEQ multiplex PCR, and TCRdb's table has in-frame clones only and misses some. The sample records about 25,000 clones, about 92% being singletons. V was trimmed by 5 bases and J by 5 bases, leaving 10 bases between them. Germline V gene data show CDR1 as SEHNR and CDR2 as FQNEAQ (reference sequence). The CDR3 runs to 12 residues. These data originate in a study of graft-versus-host responses after intestinal transplantation. Background on the study: Uniformly, recipients were administered anti-thymocyte globulin induction with subsequent tacrolimus and steroids for 3 to 4 years. The study's findings and limits: GvH clones were identified in recipient marrow, with some first appearing in ileum or blood. GvH clone levels peaked in circulation, and this peak was associated with early post-transplant HvG declines.

This rearrangement joins TRBV7-9 to TRBJ2-7, with D perhaps matching TRBD2 (5 bases). The sequence was collected from a human patient who received an intestinal transplant, so some T cells may come from the graft donor. Sequences were derived from PBMCs, sampled 18 days after transplant. The DNA of the CDR3 is TGTGCCAGCAGCCCGGACTCGCACGAGCAGTACTTC. Translating gives CASSPDSHEQYF.